This note documents a single T cell receptor (beta chain) sequence. This sample was taken from a study of blood T cell repertoires in COVID-19. The table came from immunoSEQ multiplex PCR; TCRdb's copy has only in-frame clones and leaves some out. The top ten clones hold around 12% of a sample with about 240,000 clones, 80% to 85% of them seen once. V lost 6 bases and J 0 bases, leaving 9 bases between the germline ends. Germline V gives CDR1 SNHLY, CDR2 FYNNEI. The CDR3 is made up of 14 amino acids. This TCR came from an older woman with active or convalescent COVID-19. This chain joins TRBV2 and TRBJ1-3; maybe TRBD1 (6 bases). Sequenced sample: peripheral blood. CDR3 DNA sequence: TGTGCCAGCAGACGGGACATCTCTGGAAACACCATATATTTT. The encoded protein is CASRRDISGNTIYF.